Below are 23 T cell receptor beta chains sequenced from a single sample in a study of OX40 agonist ivuxolimab in advanced cancers. Data came from immunoSEQ multiplex PCR; TCRdb stores just in-frame clones and leaves some out. The table lists some 58,000 clones, roughly 80% of them singletons. The source material was CD4+ or CD8+ T cells sorted from blood, sampled in a trial of the OX40 agonist ivuxolimab. These receptors originate from an adult with an advanced solid tumor such as melanoma, head and neck, liver or kidney cancer.

This clone was observed a handful of times. The rearrangement uses TRBV27 and TRBJ2-7; D is undetermined. The CDR3 extends over 17 amino acids. V was pared by 5 bases and J by 3 bases, with 23 bases between. Germline V gene lookup returns CDR1 MNHEY and CDR2 SMNVEV (reference sequence). The CDR3 reads CASSPDHRVSSGYEQYF. CDR3 coding DNA: TGTGCCAGCAGTCCCGACCATCGGGTATCCTCCGGCTACGAGCAGTACTTC.

V usage is TRBV21-1 and J usage is TRBJ2-3; the table's D call TRBD2 went unverified against the DNA. TRBV21-1 is a pseudogene. This CDR3 region has 17 residues. The CDR3 is CASSKGPSGRVTDTQYF. The CDR3 DNA sequence: TGTGCCAGCAGCAAAGGGCCTAGCGGGAGGGTAACAGATACGCAGTATTTT.

CDR3 amino acids: CASGPLSGATNEKLFF. CDR3 DNA: TGTGCCAGCGGACCACTCTCTGGTGCAACTAATGAAAAACTGTTTTTT. The chain links TRBV19 to TRBJ1-4; D is unclear. Germline values: CDR1 LNHDA, CDR2 SQIVND (reference sequence). The CDR3 covers 16 residues. V was trimmed by 9 bases and J by 0 bases, leaving 17 bases between them.

The rearrangement links TRBV4-1 to TRBJ2-3; D uncertain. CDR1 and CDR2 (germline): MGHRA, YSYEKL. The V gene lost 1 base and the J gene lost 4 bases, with 15 bases spanning the gap. The CDR3 has 16 amino acids. CDR3 nucleotide sequence: TGCGCCAGCAGCCAAGGGGTCAGGCGTGTCGCAGATACGCAGTATTTT. Translated: CASSQGVRRVADTQYF.

V gene TRBV10-3 combines with J gene TRBJ2-3; 7 bases align to TRBD2. CDR3 length: 16 amino acids. Germline loops: CDR1 ENHRY, CDR2 SYGVKD. The V gene end was trimmed by 1 base and the J gene end by 4 bases; junction bases not matched to a gene: 8. CDR3 DNA sequence: TGTGCCATCAGTGAGTTAGGTGCGGGAGAAGCAGATACGCAGTATTTT. Protein sequence: CAISELGAGEADTQYF.

The rearrangement links TRBV4-1 to TRBJ2-7; D gene unclear. CDR3 length: 14 residues. V was shortened by 2 bases and J by 0 bases, with 8 bases between the two germline ends. CDR1 is MGHRA, CDR2 YSYEKL, per germline. The CDR3 sequence is CASSQRSSSYEQYF. CDR3 nucleotides: TGCGCCAGCAGCCAACGGTCGAGCTCCTACGAGCAGTACTTC.

The chain is built from TRBV28 and TRBJ2-3, with D maybe TRBD2 (6 bases). Germline V lookup: CDR1 MDHEN, CDR2 SYDVKM. The CDR3 sequence is 15 residues long. Trimming removed 3 bases at V and 1 base at J, with 11 bases between. CDR3 protein: CASSFPDYRTDTQYF. As DNA, the CDR3 is TGTGCCAGCAGTTTCCCGGACTACCGCACAGATACGCAGTATTTT.

The gene calls are TRBV6-1 and TRBJ2-7; D is ambiguous. In germline, CDR1 is MNHNS, CDR2 SASEGT. V gave up 1 base and J gave up 0 bases, with 4 bases separating them. This CDR3 spans 13 amino acids. CDR3 bases: TGTGCCAGCAGTGAAGTCTCCTCCTACGAGCAGTACTTC. Protein product: CASSEVSSYEQYF.

The V call is TRBV11-3, the J call TRBJ1-1; 8 bases align to TRBD1. The J segment lost 4 bases and the V segment lost 9 bases, leaving 10 bases of the junction unmatched. The CDR3 spans 14 residues. The V gene's germline CDR1 is SGHNT and CDR2 YENEEA. Here the CDR3 reads CASADRGRATEAFF. The CDR3 nucleotides read TGTGCCAGTGCTGACAGGGGAAGAGCCACTGAAGCTTTCTTT.

This chain uses TRBV27 with TRBJ2-5; D uncertain. The CDR3 extends over 13 amino acids. The germline gives CDR1 MNHEY, CDR2 SMNVEV (reference sequence). The V end lost 4 bases, the J end lost 0 bases, and 6 bases lay between the germline ends. CDR3 nucleotide sequence: TGTGCCAGCAGTTCATCGTACCAAGAGACCCAGTACTTC. Amino acids: CASSSSYQETQYF.

Here the CDR3 reads CASSLGTSFNEQFF. CDR3 coding DNA: TGTGCCAGCAGCTTGGGGACTAGCTTCAATGAGCAGTTCTTC. This rearrangement joins TRBV7-2 to TRBJ2-1, with TRBD2 matching over 9 bases. The CDR3 is 14 amino acids. After removal of 3 bases from V and 6 bases from J, the junction contained 3 bases not matched to a gene. The germline gives CDR1 SGHTA, CDR2 FQGNSA. The entire variable domain, with the rest obtained from reference TRBV7-2 and TRBJ2-1, is as follows: GAGVSQSPSNKVTEKGKDVELRCDPISGHTALYWYRQSLGQGLEFLIYFQGNSAPDKSGLPSDRFSAERTGGSVSTLTIQRTQQEDSAVYLCASSLGTSFNEQFFGPGTRLTVL.

This clone has only one observation. This chain links TRBV19 with TRBJ2-1; possible D gene TRBD2, 6 bases. Germline CDR1 is LNHDA and CDR2 is SQIVND (reference sequence). CDR3 length equals 15 residues. Trimming pared 1 base from V and 9 bases from J, leaving 16 bases between. CDR3 sequence (DNA): TGTGCCAGTAGTATAGGTCTTCCTAGGGGAGGTGAGCAGTTCTTC. Amino acid sequence: CASSIGLPRGGEQFF.

This chain links TRBV30 with TRBJ1-6; unclear D gene. Trimming pared 1 base from V and 3 bases from J, leaving 19 bases between. This CDR3 contains 18 residues. In germline, CDR1 is GTSNPN, CDR2 SVGIG (reference sequence). CDR3 sequence: CAWSAGFWTPGYNSPLHF. The CDR3 DNA sequence: TGTGCCTGGAGTGCCGGGTTCTGGACCCCGGGCTATAATTCACCCCTCCACTTT. Based on the CDR3 plus reference TRBV30 and TRBJ1-6, the full variable domain is SQTIHQWPATLVQPVGSPLSLECTVEGTSNPNLYWYRQAAGRGLQLLFYSVGIGQISSEVPQNLSASRPQDRQFILSSKKLLLSDSGFYLCAWSAGFWTPGYNSPLHFGNGTRLTVT.

This chain joins TRBV28 and TRBJ2-2; D not resolved. The germline V gene encodes CDR1 MDHEN and CDR2 SYDVKM. This CDR3 has 12 residues. Trimming stripped 1 base from V and 8 bases from J, with 5 bases between. Here the CDR3 reads CASSLSEGELFF. The CDR3 coding sequence is TGTGCCAGCAGTTTATCAGAGGGGGAGCTGTTTTTT.

The chain uses TRBV5-6 and TRBJ2-3; no clear D. The CDR3 spans 16 residues. Germline V gene lookup returns CDR1 SGHDT and CDR2 YYEEEE. Trimming removed 1 base at V and 0 bases at J, with 12 bases between. The CDR3 loop is CASSLIIGTSTDTQYF. The CDR3 DNA sequence: TGTGCCAGCAGCTTGATTATTGGCACAAGCACAGATACGCAGTATTTT.

The V and J genes are TRBV28 and TRBJ1-4; maybe TRBD1 (5 bases). The CDR3 runs 15 residues. CDR1 and CDR2 (germline): MDHEN, SYDVKM. The ends were cut back, 5 bases at V and 6 bases at J, with 16 bases in the middle. CDR3 coding DNA: TGTGCCAGCAGTGCTTCGGGACCGCGGTATGAAAAACTGTTTTTT. This codes for CASSASGPRYEKLFF.

The chain is built from TRBV6-5 and TRBJ2-1, with 7 bases aligning to TRBD2. Germline CDR1 MNHEY, CDR2 SVGAGI. J lost 7 bases, V lost 0 bases, and 9 bases had no gene match. This CDR3 is built from 16 residues. As DNA, the CDR3 is TGTGCCAGCAGTTACTCGAAGCGGGACCTCCGGAATGAGCAGTTCTTC. This gives the protein CASSYSKRDLRNEQFF.

The V gene is TRBV11-2, the J gene TRBJ2-7; 8 bases agree with TRBD2. The CDR3 has 14 residues. Trimming cost V 5 bases and J 5 bases; bases outside gene matches: 8. CDR1 and CDR2 from the germline V gene are SGHAT and FQNNGV. For the CDR3, the DNA is TGTGCCAGCAGCCCCAGGACTAGCCGCCACGAGCAGTACTTC. It is translated as CASSPRTSRHEQYF.

The chain carries TRBV6-1 and TRBJ2-2, with 9 bases that match TRBD1. The V segment lost 10 bases and the J segment 6 bases; nucleotides outside the gene matches: 12. Germline CDR1 MNHNS, CDR2 SASEGT. The CDR3 totals 15 residues. The CDR3: CAILPYRGRPGELFF. The CDR3 region has the DNA TGTGCCATCCTCCCGTACAGGGGGCGCCCCGGGGAGCTGTTTTTT.

J is TRBJ1-6 and V is TRBV4-1; the D is unclear. The CDR3 is 12 amino acids. V was trimmed by 1 base and J by 8 bases, leaving 3 bases between them. Germline V gives CDR1 MGHRA, CDR2 YSYEKL. CDR3: CASSQAYSPLHF. The CDR3 DNA sequence: TGCGCCAGCAGCCAAGCGTATTCACCCCTCCACTTT.

The chain carries TRBV5-1 and TRBJ2-3; 10 nucleotides agree with TRBD2. The CDR3 has 18 residues. Germline CDR1 is SGHRS and CDR2 is YFSETQ. With V trimmed by 5 bases and J by 0 bases, 12 bases remained unmatched. In DNA, the CDR3 is TGCGCCAGCAGGGCTAGCGGGAGTCCTAGGGGTAGCACAGATACGCAGTATTTT. Amino acid sequence: CASRASGSPRGSTDTQYF. Complete variable domain (other parts from reference TRBV5-1 and TRBJ2-3): KAGVTQTPRYLIKTRGQQVTLSCSPISGHRSVSWYQQTPGQGLQFLFEYFSETQRNKGNFPGRFSGRQFSNSRSEMNVSTLELGDSALYLCASRASGSPRGSTDTQYFGPGTRLTVL.

This clone has just a few counts. The chain recombines TRBV4-1 with TRBJ1-5; D gene ambiguous. CDR3 length equals 15 residues. The germline V gene encodes CDR1 MGHRA and CDR2 YSYEKL. Trimming took off 0 bases at V and 7 bases at J, with 13 bases between the two ends. The CDR3 region is CASSQDMDGYQPQHF. In nucleotides, the CDR3 is TGCGCCAGCAGCCAAGATATGGACGGGTACCAGCCCCAGCATTTT.

V gene TRBV9 combines with J gene TRBJ2-1; TRBD2 agrees at 10 bases. The CDR3 totals 15 residues. Trimming removed 0 bases from V and 7 bases from J; junction bases left unmatched: 4. Germline V gene data show CDR1 as SGDLS and CDR2 as YYNGEE. The CDR3: CASSVVISGRNEQFF. DNA of the CDR3: TGTGCCAGCAGCGTAGTGATTAGCGGGAGGAATGAGCAGTTCTTC.